The rows below give T cell receptor beta chains drawn from one sample of a study of regulatory T cells in long-lasting Graves disease. TCRdb redid the calling of the multiplex PCR reads with MiXCR, one entry per CDR3 protein. Here the sample spans 350,000 to 500,000 distinct CDR3 sequences, around 20% being singletons. The sequences come from peripheral blood mononuclear cells (PBMCs), collected when the disease was refractory, from a patient treated with antithyroid drugs. The source of these receptors is a female donor with Graves disease. The CDR3 runs from the conserved cysteine through the conserved F or W. Fields, in order: V gene, CDR3 length, D gene, J gene, clone size, CDR3 protein, CDR3 DNA. A D gene is named only where the DNA matches it firmly. Size tells how often a clone was seen (once, few, many) or the class of an expanded clone, and some rows leave it out.

TRBV29-1,12,NA,TRBJ1-1,many,CSVNGMNTEAFF,TGCAGCGTTAACGGGATGAACACTGAAGCTTTCTTT
TRBV11-2,16,NA,TRBJ2-5,few,CASSLGGAERSETQYF,TGCGCCAGCAGCTTAGGCGGGGCCGAGAGGTCAGAGACCCAGTACTTC
TRBV20-1,9,NA,TRBJ2-7,few,CSAGTRMDF,TGCAGTGCTGGGACCCGAATGGACTTC
TRBV7-9,18,TRBD2,TRBJ2-6,NA,CASSRGLAGGSGANVLTF,TGTGCCAGCAGCCGGGGACTAGCGGGAGGATCTGGGGCCAACGTCCTGACTTTC
TRBV24-1,14,NA,TRBJ1-2,NA,CATSDFGGGDGYTF,TGTGCCACCAGTGATTTCGGGGGCGGGGATGGCTACACCTTC
TRBV6-2/TRBV6-3,15,TRBD2,TRBJ2-7,NA,CASSEELAGTYEQYF,TGTGCCAGCAGTGAAGAACTAGCGGGAACCTACGAGCAGTACTTC
TRBV28,14,NA,TRBJ1-1,many,CASSLMDTNTEAFF,TGTGCCAGCAGTTTAATGGATACGAACACTGAAGCTTTCTTT
TRBV18,14,TRBD2,TRBJ2-7,many,CASSPGLAGVEQYF,TGTGCCAGCAGCCCGGGGCTAGCGGGAGTCGAGCAGTACTTC
TRBV2,15,TRBD2,TRBJ2-3,NA,CASGWTSGNTDTQYF,TGTGCCAGCGGCTGGACTAGCGGGAACACAGATACGCAGTATTTT
TRBV28,15,TRBD2,TRBJ2-3,NA,CASSSPGLAGTDQYF,TGTGCCAGCAGTTCGCCGGGACTAGCGGGCACAGATCAGTATTTT
TRBV20-1,16,NA,TRBJ2-2,few,CSASPRQFANTGELFF,TGCAGTGCTTCCCCCCGCCAGTTCGCGAACACCGGGGAGCTGTTTTTT
TRBV4-1,16,TRBD1,TRBJ1-5,few,CASSLEQGYSNQPQHF,TGCGCCAGCAGCCTCGAACAGGGGTATAGCAATCAGCCCCAGCATTTT
TRBV3-1,15,NA,TRBJ1-4,few,CASRSAVWTNEKLFF,TGTGCCAGCAGGTCGGCTGTGTGGACTAATGAAAAACTGTTTTTT
TRBV24-1,14,NA,TRBJ2-5,many,CATSDPGLGETQYF,TGTGCCACCAGTGATCCCGGACTGGGAGAGACCCAGTACTTC
TRBV15,14,TRBD1,TRBJ2-7,NA,CATFNRDRYYAQYF,TGTGCCACCTTTAACCGGGACAGATACTACGCGCAGTACTTC
TRBV12-3/TRBV12-4,13,TRBD2,TRBJ2-7,many,CASSLGLAYEQYF,TGTGCCAGCAGTCTTGGACTAGCCTACGAGCAGTACTTC
TRBV28,13,NA,TRBJ1-5,many,CASSTGREQPQHF,TGTGCCAGCAGTACGGGCCGGGAGCAGCCCCAGCATTTT
TRBV14,12,NA,TRBJ2-7,few,CASSQDTREQYF,TGTGCCAGCAGCCAAGATACGAGGGAGCAGTACTTC